Following are 6 T cell receptor beta chains from one sample sequenced in a study of vaccination effects on CD4 cells after COVID-19. Using viral peptide pools, the ViraFEST assay grew out antigen-specific CD4+ T cells prior to sequencing. The authors isolated CD4+ T cells after about 10 days of culture. Previously uninfected by SARS-CoV-2, the vaccine recipients also showed negative nucleocapsid antibodies. Clones were read by immunoSEQ multiplex PCR, and TCRdb kept only the in-frame ones, dropping some. The sample holds 70,000 to 75,000 clones; roughly 78% are singletons and the top ten take about 4.1%. No antigens are known for them. Material: CD4+ T cells from PBMCs cultured with HCoV-OC43 spike peptides, obtained before COVID-19 vaccination. Subset reported: HCoV-OC43 spike overlapping peptide pool stimulation. Receptors were obtained from a human donor who received a COVID-19 vaccine.

The chain couples TRBV7-9 to TRBJ2-3; no definite D call. The V gene's germline CDR1 is SEHNR and CDR2 FQNEAQ (reference sequence). The CDR3 contains 14 residues. Trimming took 4 bases from V and 4 from J, leaving 12 bases between them. CDR3: CASSSLSIPDTQYF. CDR3 in DNA: TGTGCCAGCAGCTCTTTAAGTATACCAGATACGCAGTATTTT.

This clone was recorded a few times. The V and J genes are TRBV24-1 and TRBJ1-1; no clear D gene. CDR3 length: 12 residues. Germline CDR1 reads KGHDR; CDR2 reads SFDVKD. Trimming took off 3 bases at V and 2 bases at J, with 3 bases between the two ends. The chain's CDR3 is CATSDPNTEAFF. CDR3 DNA sequence: TGTGCCACCAGTGATCCTAACACTGAAGCTTTCTTT.

The table lists this clone with a count of one. The V and J genes are TRBV11-2 and TRBJ2-2; TRBD2 aligns across 7 bases. The CDR3 length is 17 residues. V gave up 2 bases and J gave up 0 bases; unmatched junction bases: 6. Germline CDR1 and CDR2: SGHAT and FQNNGV. In DNA form, the CDR3 reads TGTGCCAGCAGCTTACGGAGCGGGGACCCGAACACCGGGGAGCTGTTTTTT. The encoded protein is CASSLRSGDPNTGELFF.

The chain uses TRBV28 and TRBJ1-6, with a weak D call TRBD1 (6 bases). V dropped 6 bases and J dropped 7 bases, with 16 bases sitting between them. Germline CDR1 MDHEN, CDR2 SYDVKM. The CDR3 has 15 amino acids. The chain's CDR3 is CASRPSTGSNSPLHF. In DNA form, the CDR3 reads TGTGCCAGCAGACCATCGACAGGCTCGAATTCACCCCTCCACTTT.

The genes are TRBV4-1 and TRBJ1-4; TRBD1 is a possible D gene (5 bases). CDR1 MGHRA and CDR2 YSYEKL come from the germline V gene. The ends were cut back, 3 bases at V and 10 bases at J, with 12 bases in the middle. The CDR3 extends over 13 amino acids. The CDR3 sequence is CASSQQGLGKLFF. The CDR3, as DNA: TGCGCCAGCAGCCAGCAGGGTTTGGGAAAACTGTTTTTT.

Here the CDR3 DNA reads TGTGCCAGCAGTTACTTCCCGGGGAAGGGGCTCACAGATACGCAGTATTTT. As protein: CASSYFPGKGLTDTQYF. The chain uses TRBV6-2 or TRBV6-3 and TRBJ2-3; D is perhaps TRBD1 or TRBD2 (5 bases each). CDR1 and CDR2 from the germline V gene are MNHEY and SVGEGT. This CDR3 is built from 17 residues. Trimming pared 1 base from V and 2 bases from J, leaving 16 bases between.